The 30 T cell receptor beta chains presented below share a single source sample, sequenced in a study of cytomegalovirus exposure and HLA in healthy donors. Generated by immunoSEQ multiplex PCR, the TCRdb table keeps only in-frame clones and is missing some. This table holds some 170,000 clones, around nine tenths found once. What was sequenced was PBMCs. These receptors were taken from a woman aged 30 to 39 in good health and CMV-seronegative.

The CDR3 bases are TGCGCCAGCAGTTTCTACCAGGGCTCTGAGCAGTTCTTC. It specifies CASSFYQGSEQFF. J is TRBJ2-1 and V is TRBV5-1; a weak D match, TRBD1 (5 bases). Germline V gives CDR1 SGHRS, CDR2 YFSETQ. V was trimmed by 5 bases and J by 9 bases, leaving 15 bases between them. The CDR3 runs to 13 residues.

The CDR3 coding sequence is TGTGCCAGCAGCGTAGGGGGCTGGGGCTATGGCTACACCTTC. Its translation: CASSVGGWGYGYTF. The chain recombines TRBV9 with TRBJ1-2; D perhaps matches TRBD1 (5 bases). CDR1 is SGDLS, CDR2 YYNGEE, per germline. Trimming shortened V by 0 bases and J by 4 bases, and 10 bases separated the two germline ends. The CDR3 spans 14 residues.

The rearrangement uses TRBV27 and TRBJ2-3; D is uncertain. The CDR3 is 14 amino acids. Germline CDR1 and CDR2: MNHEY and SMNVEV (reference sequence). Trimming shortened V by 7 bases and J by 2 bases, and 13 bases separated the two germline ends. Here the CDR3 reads CASTPEPHTDTQYF. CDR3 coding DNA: TGTGCCAGCACCCCAGAACCTCACACAGATACGCAGTATTTT.

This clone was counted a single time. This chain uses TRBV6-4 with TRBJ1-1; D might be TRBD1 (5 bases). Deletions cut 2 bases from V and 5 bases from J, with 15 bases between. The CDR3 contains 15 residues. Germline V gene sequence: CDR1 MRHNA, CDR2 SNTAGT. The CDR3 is CASSDRMGGSTEAFF. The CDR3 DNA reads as TGTGCCAGCAGTGACCGAATGGGGGGAAGTACTGAAGCTTTCTTT.

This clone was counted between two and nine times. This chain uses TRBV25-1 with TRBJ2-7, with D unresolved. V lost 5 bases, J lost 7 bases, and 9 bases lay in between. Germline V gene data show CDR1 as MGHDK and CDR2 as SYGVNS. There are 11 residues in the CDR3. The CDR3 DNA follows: TGTGCCAGCAGTCCGGGTCGAGAGCAGTACTTC. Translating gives CASSPGREQYF.

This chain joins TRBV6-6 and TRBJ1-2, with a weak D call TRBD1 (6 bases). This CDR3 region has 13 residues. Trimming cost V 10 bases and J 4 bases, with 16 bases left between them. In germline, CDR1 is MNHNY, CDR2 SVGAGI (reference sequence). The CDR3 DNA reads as TGTGCCACCCTCGCGGGGGGCGGCTATGGCTACACCTTC. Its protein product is CATLAGGGYGYTF.

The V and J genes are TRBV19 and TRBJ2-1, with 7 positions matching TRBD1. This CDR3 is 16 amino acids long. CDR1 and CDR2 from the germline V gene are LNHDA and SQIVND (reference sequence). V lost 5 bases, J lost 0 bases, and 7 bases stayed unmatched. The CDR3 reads CASSPGQANSYNEQFF. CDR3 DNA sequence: TGTGCCAGTAGTCCCGGACAGGCCAACTCCTACAATGAGCAGTTCTTC.

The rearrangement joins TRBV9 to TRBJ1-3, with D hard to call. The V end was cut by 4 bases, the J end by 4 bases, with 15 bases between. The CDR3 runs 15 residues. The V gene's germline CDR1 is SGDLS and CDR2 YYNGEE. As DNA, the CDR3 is TGTGCCAGCAGCTTAAGTGGACTATCCGGAAACACCATATATTTT. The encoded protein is CASSLSGLSGNTIYF.

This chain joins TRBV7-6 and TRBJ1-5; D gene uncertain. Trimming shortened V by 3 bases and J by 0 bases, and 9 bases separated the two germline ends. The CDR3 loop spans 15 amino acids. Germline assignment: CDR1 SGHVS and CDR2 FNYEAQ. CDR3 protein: CASSLGANSNQPQHF. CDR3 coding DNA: TGTGCCAGCAGCTTGGGAGCTAATAGCAATCAGCCCCAGCATTTT.

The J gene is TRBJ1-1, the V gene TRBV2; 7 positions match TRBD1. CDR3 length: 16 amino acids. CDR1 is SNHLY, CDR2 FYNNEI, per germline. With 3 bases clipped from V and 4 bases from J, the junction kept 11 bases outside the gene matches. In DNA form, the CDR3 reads TGTGCCAGCAGTGATCCCGGGACAGCGGTAGGCACTGAAGCTTTCTTT. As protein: CASSDPGTAVGTEAFF. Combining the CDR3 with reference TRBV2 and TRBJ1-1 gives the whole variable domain EPEVTQTPSHQVTQMGQEVILRCVPISNHLYFYWYRQILGQKVEFLVSFYNNEISEKSEIFDDQFSVERPDGSNFTLKIRSTKLEDSAMYFCASSDPGTAVGTEAFFGQGTRLTVV.

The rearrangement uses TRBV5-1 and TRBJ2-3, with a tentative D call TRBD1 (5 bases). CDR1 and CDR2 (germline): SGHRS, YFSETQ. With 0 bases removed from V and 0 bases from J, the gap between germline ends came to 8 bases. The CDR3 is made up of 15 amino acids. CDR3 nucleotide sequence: TGCGCCAGCAGCTTGGAAGCAGGGAGCACAGATACGCAGTATTTT. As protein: CASSLEAGSTDTQYF.

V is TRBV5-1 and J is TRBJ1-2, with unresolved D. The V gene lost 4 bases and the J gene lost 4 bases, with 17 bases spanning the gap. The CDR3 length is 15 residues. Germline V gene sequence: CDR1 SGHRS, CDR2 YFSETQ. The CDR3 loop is CASSRGEGWAYGYTF. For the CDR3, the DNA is TGCGCCAGCAGCCGCGGGGAGGGTTGGGCCTATGGCTACACCTTC.

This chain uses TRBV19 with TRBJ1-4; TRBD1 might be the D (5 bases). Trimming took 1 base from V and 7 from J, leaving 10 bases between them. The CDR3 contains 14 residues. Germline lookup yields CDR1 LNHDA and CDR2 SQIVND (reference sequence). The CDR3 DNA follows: TGTGCCAGTAGTATAGGGGGCGCAGCTGAAAAACTGTTTTTT. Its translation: CASSIGGAAEKLFF.

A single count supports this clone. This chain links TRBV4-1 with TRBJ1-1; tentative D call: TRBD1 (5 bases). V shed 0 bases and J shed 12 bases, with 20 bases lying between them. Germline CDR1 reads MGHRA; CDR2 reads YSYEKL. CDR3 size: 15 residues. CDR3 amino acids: CASSQDGQGYGRSFF. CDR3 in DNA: TGCGCCAGCAGCCAAGACGGTCAGGGTTACGGGAGGTCTTTCTTT.

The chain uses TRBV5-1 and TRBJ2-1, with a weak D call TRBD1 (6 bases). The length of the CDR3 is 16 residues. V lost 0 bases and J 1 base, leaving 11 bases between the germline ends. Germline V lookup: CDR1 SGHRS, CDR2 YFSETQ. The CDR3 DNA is TGCGCCAGCAGCTTGGCTACAGGGCCGTCCTACAATGAGCAGTTCTTC. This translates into CASSLATGPSYNEQFF.

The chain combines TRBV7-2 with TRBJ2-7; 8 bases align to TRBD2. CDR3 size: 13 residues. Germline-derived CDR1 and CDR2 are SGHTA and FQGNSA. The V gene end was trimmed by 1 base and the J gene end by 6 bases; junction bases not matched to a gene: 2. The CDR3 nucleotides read TGTGCCAGCAGCTTAGTGACTAGCGCCGAGCAGTACTTC. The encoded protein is CASSLVTSAEQYF.

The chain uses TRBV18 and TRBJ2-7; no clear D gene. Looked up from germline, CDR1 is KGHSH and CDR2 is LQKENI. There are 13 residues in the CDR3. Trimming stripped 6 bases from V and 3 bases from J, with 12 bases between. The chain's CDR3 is CASSPGSGYEQYF. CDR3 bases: TGTGCCAGCTCTCCGGGTAGTGGCTACGAGCAGTACTTC.

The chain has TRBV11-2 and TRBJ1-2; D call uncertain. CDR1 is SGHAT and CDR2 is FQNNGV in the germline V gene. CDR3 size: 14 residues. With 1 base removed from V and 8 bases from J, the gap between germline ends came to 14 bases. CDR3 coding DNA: TGTGCCAGCAGCTTAGGGGTGGAGGGAGGAGGCTACACCTTC. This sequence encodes CASSLGVEGGGYTF.

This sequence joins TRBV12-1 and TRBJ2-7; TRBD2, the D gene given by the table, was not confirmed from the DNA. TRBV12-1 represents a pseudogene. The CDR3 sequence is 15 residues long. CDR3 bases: TGTGCCAGCAGCTTTGTGTTTTTGACTTTTTACGAGCAGTACTTC. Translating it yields CASSFVFLTFYEQYF.

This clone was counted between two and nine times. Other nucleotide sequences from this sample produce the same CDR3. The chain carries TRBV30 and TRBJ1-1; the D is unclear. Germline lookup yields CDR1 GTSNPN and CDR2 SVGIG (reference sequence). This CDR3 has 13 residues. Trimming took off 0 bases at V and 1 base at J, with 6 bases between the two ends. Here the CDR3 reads CAWSVRGNTEAFF. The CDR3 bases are TGTGCCTGGAGTGTTAGAGGGAACACTGAAGCTTTCTTT.

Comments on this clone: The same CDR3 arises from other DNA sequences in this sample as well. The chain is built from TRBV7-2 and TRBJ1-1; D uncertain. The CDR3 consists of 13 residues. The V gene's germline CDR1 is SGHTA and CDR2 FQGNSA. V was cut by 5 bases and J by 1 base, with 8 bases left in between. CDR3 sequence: CASSRGRNTEAFF. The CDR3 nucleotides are TGTGCCAGCAGCAGAGGGCGGAACACTGAAGCTTTCTTT.

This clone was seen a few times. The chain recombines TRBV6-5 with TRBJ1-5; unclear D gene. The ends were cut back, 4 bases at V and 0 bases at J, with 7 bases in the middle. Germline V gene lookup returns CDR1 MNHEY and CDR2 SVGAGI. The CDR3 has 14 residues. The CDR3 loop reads CASSLQVSNQPQHF. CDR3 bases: TGTGCCAGCAGTTTGCAGGTTAGCAATCAGCCCCAGCATTTT.

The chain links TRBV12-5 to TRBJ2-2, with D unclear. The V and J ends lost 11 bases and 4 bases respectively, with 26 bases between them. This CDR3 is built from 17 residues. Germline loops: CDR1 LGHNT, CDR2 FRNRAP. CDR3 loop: CALIVSMPPPITGELFF. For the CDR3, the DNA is TGTGCTTTGATAGTTAGTATGCCTCCGCCAATCACCGGGGAGCTGTTTTTT.

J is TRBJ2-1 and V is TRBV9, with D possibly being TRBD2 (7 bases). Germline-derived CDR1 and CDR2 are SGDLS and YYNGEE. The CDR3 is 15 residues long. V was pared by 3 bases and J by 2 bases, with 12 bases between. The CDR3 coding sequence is TGTGCCAGCAGCGGTGGGGGGGGCGCCTACAATGAGCAGTTCTTC. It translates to CASSGGGGAYNEQFF.

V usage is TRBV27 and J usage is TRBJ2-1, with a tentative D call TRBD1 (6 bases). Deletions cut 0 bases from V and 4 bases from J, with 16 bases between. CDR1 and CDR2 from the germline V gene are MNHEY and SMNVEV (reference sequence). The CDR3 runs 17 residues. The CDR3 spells CASSLSGTPLGYNEQFF. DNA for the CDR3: TGTGCCAGCAGTTTATCGGGGACACCGCTGGGGTACAATGAGCAGTTCTTC.

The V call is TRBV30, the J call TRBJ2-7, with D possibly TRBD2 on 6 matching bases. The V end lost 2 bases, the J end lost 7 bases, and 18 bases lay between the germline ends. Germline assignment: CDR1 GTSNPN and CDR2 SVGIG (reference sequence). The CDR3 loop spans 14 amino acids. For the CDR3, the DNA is TGTGCCTGGAGTATTTATCCCGGGGGACGAGAGCAGTACTTC. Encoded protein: CAWSIYPGGREQYF.

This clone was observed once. As DNA, the CDR3 is TGTGCCAGTAGTATTTATGGGAGACGGAACAATGAGCAGTTCTTC. Protein product: CASSIYGRRNNEQFF. This chain links TRBV19 with TRBJ2-1, with D possibly matching TRBD2 (5 bases). CDR3 size: 15 residues. Germline assignment: CDR1 LNHDA and CDR2 SQIVND (reference sequence). Trimming left V 3 bases short and J 5 bases short, with 14 bases between. Using reference TRBV19 and TRBJ2-1 for the parts outside the CDR3, the full variable domain is DGGITQSPKYLFRKEGQNVTLSCEQNLNHDAMYWYRQDPGQGLRLIYYSQIVNDFQKGDIAEGYSVSREKKESFPLTVTSAQKNPTAFYLCASSIYGRRNNEQFFGPGTRLTVL.

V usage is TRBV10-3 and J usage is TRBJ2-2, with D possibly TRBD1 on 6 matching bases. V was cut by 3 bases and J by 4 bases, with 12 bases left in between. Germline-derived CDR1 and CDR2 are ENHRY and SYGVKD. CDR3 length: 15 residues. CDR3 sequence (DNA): TGTGCCATCAGTGATGTAGGGACAACCACCGGGGAGCTGTTTTTT. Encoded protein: CAISDVGTTTGELFF.

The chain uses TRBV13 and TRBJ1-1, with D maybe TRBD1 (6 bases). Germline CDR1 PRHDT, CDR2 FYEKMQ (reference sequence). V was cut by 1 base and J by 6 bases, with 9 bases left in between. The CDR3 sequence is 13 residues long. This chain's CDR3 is CASSLEQGPEAFF. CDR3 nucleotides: TGTGCCAGCAGCTTAGAGCAGGGGCCTGAAGCTTTCTTT.

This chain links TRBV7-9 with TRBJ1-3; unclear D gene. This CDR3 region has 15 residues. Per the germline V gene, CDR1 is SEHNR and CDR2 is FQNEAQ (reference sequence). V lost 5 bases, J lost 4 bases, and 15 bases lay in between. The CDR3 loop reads CASSRTQIGGNTIYF. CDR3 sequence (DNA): TGTGCCAGCAGCCGGACTCAAATCGGGGGAAACACCATATATTTT. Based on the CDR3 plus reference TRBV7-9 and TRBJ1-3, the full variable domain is DTGVSQNPRHKITKRGQNVTFRCDPISEHNRLYWYRQTLGQGPEFLTYFQNEAQLEKSRLLSDRFSAERPKGSFSTLEIQRTEQGDSAMYLCASSRTQIGGNTIYFGEGSWLTVV.